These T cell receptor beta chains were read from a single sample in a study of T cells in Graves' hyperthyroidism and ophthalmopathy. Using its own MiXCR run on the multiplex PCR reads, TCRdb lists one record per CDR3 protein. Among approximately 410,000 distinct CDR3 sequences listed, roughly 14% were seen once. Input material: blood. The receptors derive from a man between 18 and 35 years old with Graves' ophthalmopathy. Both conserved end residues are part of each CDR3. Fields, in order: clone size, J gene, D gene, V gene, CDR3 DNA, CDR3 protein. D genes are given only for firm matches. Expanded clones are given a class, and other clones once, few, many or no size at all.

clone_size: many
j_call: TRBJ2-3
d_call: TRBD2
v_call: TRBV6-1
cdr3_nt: TGTGCCAGCATTAGCTACTTAGCGGGAGGCCTCACGATGCGCACAGATACGCAGTATTTT
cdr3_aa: CASISYLAGGLTMRTDTQYF

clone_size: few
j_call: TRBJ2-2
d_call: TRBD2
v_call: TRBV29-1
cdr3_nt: TGCAGCGTTCCGGGACTAGAGAACACCGGGGAGCTGTTTTTT
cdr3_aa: CSVPGLENTGELFF

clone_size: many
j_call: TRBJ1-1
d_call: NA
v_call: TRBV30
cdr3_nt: TGTGCCTGGATCCGTTTTTTAGGACACCAGAACACTGAAGCTTTCTTT
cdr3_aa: CAWIRFLGHQNTEAFF

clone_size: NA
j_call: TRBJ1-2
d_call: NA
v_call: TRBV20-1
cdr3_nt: TGCAGTGCAGGACAGCGTACCCGACATGGCTACACCTTC
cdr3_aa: CSAGQRTRHGYTF

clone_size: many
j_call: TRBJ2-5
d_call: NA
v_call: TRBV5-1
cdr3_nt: TGCGCCAGCAGAAGAGACAGCCAAGAGACCCAGTACTTC
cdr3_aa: CASRRDSQETQYF

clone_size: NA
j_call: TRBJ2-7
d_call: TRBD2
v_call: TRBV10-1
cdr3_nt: TGCGTCAGCAAATTGGGACTAGCGGGAGGAAAGCGGCTCGAGCAGTACTTC
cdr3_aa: CVSKLGLAGGKRLEQYF

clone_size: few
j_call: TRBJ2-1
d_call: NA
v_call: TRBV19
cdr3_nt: TGTGCCAGTAGCCCTACACTAGTCGGTAATGAGCAGTTCTTC
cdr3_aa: CASSPTLVGNEQFF

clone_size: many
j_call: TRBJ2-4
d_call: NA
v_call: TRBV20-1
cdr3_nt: TGCAGTGCTGGAACAGGGACCAAAAACATTCAGTACTTC
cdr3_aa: CSAGTGTKNIQYF

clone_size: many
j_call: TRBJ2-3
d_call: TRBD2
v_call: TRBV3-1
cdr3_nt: TGTGCCAGCAGCCAAGTGGGGGGGGCAGATACGCAGTATTTT
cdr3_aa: CASSQVGGADTQYF

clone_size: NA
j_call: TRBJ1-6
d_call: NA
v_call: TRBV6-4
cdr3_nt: TGTGCCTCATCCCTAGTTACAGGGCATTCACCCCTCCACTTT
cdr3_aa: CASSLVTGHSPLHF

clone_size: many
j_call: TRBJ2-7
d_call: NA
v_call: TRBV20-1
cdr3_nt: TGCAGTGCTTCGGGGGGCTTTACCCGCGAGCAGTACTTC
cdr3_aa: CSASGGFTREQYF

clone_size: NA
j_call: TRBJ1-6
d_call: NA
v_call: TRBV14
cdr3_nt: TGTGCCAGCAGCCACCAAACCTTCGGAGCCATTAATTCACCCCTCCACTTT
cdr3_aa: CASSHQTFGAINSPLHF

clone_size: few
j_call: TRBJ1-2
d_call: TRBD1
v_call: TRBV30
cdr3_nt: TGTGCCTGGAGTATCCAGGGGGCCTATGGCTACACCTTC
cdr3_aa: CAWSIQGAYGYTF

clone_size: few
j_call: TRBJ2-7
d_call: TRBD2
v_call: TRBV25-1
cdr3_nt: TGTGCCAGCAGTGACCCGGGACTAGCGGAAAACTACGAGCAGTACTTC
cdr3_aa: CASSDPGLAENYEQYF

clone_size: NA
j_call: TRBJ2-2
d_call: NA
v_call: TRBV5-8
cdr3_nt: TGTGCCAGAGGGGTCGTGGGGCCCACCGGGGAGCTGTTTTTT
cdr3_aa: CARGVVGPTGELFF

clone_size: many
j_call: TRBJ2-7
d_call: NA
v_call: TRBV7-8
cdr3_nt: TGTGCCAGCAGCTTGGGAAATTTAGTCAGTAAGGACGAGCAGTACTTC
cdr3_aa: CASSLGNLVSKDEQYF

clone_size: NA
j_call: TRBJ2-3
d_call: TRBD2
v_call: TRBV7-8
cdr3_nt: TGTGCCAGCAGCTTCTCCCCTGGACTAGCGGGAGATAAAGATACGCAGTATTTT
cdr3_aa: CASSFSPGLAGDKDTQYF

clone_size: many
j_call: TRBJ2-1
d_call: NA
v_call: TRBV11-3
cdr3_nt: TGTGCCAGCAGCTTAGACACCGGGACCTACAATGAGCAGTTCTTC
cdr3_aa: CASSLDTGTYNEQFF

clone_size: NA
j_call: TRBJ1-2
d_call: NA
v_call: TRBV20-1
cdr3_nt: TGCAGTGCTAGAGAAGGTTACTTCGAGGGCTACACCTTC
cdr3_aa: CSAREGYFEGYTF

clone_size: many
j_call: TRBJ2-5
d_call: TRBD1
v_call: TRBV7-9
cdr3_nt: TGTGCCAGCAGCAAAGCTGGGACAGGGGCTGAGACCCAGTACTTC
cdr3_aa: CASSKAGTGAETQYF

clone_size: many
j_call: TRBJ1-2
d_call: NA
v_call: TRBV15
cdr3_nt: TGTGCCACCAGCAGAGATTACGGGACTACTAACTATGGCTACACCTTC
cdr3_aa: CATSRDYGTTNYGYTF

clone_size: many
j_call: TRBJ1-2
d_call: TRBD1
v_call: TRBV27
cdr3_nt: TGTGCCAGCAGTTTATGGGGGACAGGGGGCCTCGGCTATGGCTACACCTTC
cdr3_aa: CASSLWGTGGLGYGYTF

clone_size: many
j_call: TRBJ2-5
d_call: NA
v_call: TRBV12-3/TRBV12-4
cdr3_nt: TGTGCCAGCAGCGAACGGGACGGGCGGGAGACCCAGTACTTC
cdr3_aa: CASSERDGRETQYF

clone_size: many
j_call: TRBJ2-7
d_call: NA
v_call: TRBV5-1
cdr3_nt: TGCGCCAGCAGCTTGGACTCAGGGAGCGACGAGCAGTACTTC
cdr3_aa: CASSLDSGSDEQYF

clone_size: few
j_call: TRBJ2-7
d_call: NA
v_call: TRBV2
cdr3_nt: TGTGCCAGCACCCTAACCCGGGGCGGGCCCTCCTACGAGCAGTACTTC
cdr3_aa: CASTLTRGGPSYEQYF

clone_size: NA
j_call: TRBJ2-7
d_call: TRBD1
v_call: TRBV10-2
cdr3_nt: TGCGCCAGCAGTGAGCCTGGGACAGCCTACGAGCAGTACTTC
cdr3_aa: CASSEPGTAYEQYF

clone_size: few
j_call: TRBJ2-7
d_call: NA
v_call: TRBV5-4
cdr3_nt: TGTGCCAGCAGCTTGTTCGCGGGCCCCTACGAGCAGTACTTC
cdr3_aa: CASSLFAGPYEQYF

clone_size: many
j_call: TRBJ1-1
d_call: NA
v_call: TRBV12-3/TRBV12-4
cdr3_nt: TGTGCCAGCAGTTCGGCCGGGGGACTCTTCACTGAAGCTTTCTTT
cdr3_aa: CASSSAGGLFTEAFF

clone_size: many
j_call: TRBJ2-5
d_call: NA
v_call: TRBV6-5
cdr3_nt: TGTGCCAGCAGTCAAAACGGGGCCCAGTACTTC
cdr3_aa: CASSQNGAQYF

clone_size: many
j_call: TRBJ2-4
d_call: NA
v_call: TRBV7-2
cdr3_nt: TGTGCCAGCAGCTTGGGGGTGGCCAAAAACATTCAGTACTTC
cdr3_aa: CASSLGVAKNIQYF

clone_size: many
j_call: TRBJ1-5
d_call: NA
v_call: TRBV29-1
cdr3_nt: TGCAGCGTTGGGACAGATAGCAATCAGCCCCAGCATTTT
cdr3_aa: CSVGTDSNQPQHF

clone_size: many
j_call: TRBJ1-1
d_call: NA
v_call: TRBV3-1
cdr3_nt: TGTGCCAGCAGCCAAGCCGGGGGGTGGACTGAAGCTTTCTTT
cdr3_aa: CASSQAGGWTEAFF

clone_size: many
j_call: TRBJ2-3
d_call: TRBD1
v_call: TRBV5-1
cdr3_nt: TGCGCCAGCAGCTCGACAGGGGGCCAGGATACGCAGTATTTT
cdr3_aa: CASSSTGGQDTQYF

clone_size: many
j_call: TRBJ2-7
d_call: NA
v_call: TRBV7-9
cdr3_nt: TGTGCCAGCAGCTTAGGGCCGGAGCAGTACTTC
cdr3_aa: CASSLGPEQYF

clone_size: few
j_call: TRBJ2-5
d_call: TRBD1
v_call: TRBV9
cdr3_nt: TGTGCCAGCAGCGTAGCACAGGGGCAAGAGACCCAGTACTTC
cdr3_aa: CASSVAQGQETQYF

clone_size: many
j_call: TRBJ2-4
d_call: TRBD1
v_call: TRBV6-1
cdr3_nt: TGTGCCAGCAGTCCACAGGGACAGGGAGGCATTCAGTACTTC
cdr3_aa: CASSPQGQGGIQYF

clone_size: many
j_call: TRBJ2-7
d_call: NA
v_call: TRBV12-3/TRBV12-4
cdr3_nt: TGTGCCAGCAGTTTAGCGGATCATTCCTACGAGCAGTACTTC
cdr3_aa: CASSLADHSYEQYF

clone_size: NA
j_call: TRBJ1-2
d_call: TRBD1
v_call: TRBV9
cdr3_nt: TGTGCCAGCAGCGGCCCGGGACAGGGGGCCGGTGGCTACACCTTC
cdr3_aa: CASSGPGQGAGGYTF

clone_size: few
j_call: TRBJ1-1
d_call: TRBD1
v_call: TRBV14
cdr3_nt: TGTGCCAGCAGCCAGGACAGGGGGCAGGGGGTCACTGAAGCTTTCTTT
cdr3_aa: CASSQDRGQGVTEAFF

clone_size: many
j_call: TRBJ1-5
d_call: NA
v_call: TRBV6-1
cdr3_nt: TGTGCCAGCGTTCTGACAGGTCCTAATCAGCCCCAGCATTTT
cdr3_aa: CASVLTGPNQPQHF

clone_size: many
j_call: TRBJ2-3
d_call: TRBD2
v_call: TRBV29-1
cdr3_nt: TGCAGCGGCGGACTAGCGAGCACAGATACGCAGTATTTT
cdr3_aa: CSGGLASTDTQYF

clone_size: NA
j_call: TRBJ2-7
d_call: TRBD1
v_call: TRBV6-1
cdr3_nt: TGTGCCAGCAGTGCCCGGACAGGGTCCTACGAGCAGTACTTC
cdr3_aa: CASSARTGSYEQYF

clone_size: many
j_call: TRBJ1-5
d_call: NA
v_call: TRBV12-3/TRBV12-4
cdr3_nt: TGTGCCAGCAGTCGGACGGGGAATCAGCCCCAGCATTTT
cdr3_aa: CASSRTGNQPQHF

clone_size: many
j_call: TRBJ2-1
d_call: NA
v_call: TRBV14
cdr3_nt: TGTGCCAGCAGCCAAGAAAGGTCAGGGGTTAAGTTCTTC
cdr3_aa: CASSQERSGVKFF

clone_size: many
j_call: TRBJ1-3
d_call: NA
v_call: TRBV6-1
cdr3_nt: TGTGCCAGCAGTGATGGGGGAGTTGGATCTGGAAACACCATATATTTT
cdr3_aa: CASSDGGVGSGNTIYF